Each of the 7 T cell receptor beta chains below was sequenced from the same sample in a study of blood T cells in healthy people across ages. Primed by a sample-barcoded 5' primer and a J-beta primer mix, a second PCR proceeded for 7 to 11 cycles. TCRdb called the 5' RACE reads again in MiXCR, with one record for every CDR3 protein. The sample includes under 950,000 distinct CDR3 sequences, 22% of them seen just once. The sequenced material came from blood. These receptors were collected from a man in his 70s in good health.

The chain carries TRBV4-1 and TRBJ1-3; D is unclear. V lost 0 bases, J lost 0 bases, and 15 bases lay in between. Per germline, CDR1 MGHRA and CDR2 YSYEKL. This CDR3 region has 18 residues. CDR3 DNA: TGCGCCAGCAGCCAAGATGGTCGGAGGCGGTTCTCTGGAAACACCATATATTTT. It encodes CASSQDGRRRFSGNTIYF.

At least ten counts were recorded for this clonotype. The chain is built from TRBV4-2 and TRBJ2-5, with 8 bases lining up with TRBD1. TRBJ2-1 explains the end of the DNA better; the J call may be wrong. Germline assignment: CDR1 LGHNA and CDR2 YNFKEQ. This CDR3 is built from 14 residues. CDR3 sequence (DNA): TGTGCCAGCAGCCAAGACGGACAGGGAACGGAGCAGTTCTTC. This codes for CASSQDGQGTEQFF.

This clonotype was seen at least ten times. CDR3 DNA sequence: TGTGCCAGCAGCCTCCAGACGCTACAGGAGACCCAGTACTTC. This codes for CASSLQTLQETQYF. The J gene is TRBJ2-5, the V gene TRBV4-2; D is unclear. Germline CDR1 reads LGHNA; CDR2 reads YNFKEQ. The CDR3 is made up of 14 amino acids. Trimming removed 4 bases from V and 5 bases from J, with 14 bases in between.

Only a few counts were recorded for this clonotype. The CDR3: CASSLWQGLGNEQFF. CDR3 in DNA: TGTGCCAGCAGCTTGTGGCAGGGTCTTGGCAATGAGCAGTTCTTC. The V and J genes are TRBV11-2 and TRBJ2-1; a weak D match, TRBD1 (5 bases). CDR1 and CDR2 from the germline V gene are SGHAT and FQNNGV. With 3 bases removed from V and 6 bases from J, the gap between germline ends came to 15 bases. The CDR3 contains 15 residues.

There are a few counts of this clonotype. This sequence joins TRBV6-5 and TRBJ1-2; 9 bases match TRBD1. The CDR3 contains 15 residues. Per germline, CDR1 MNHEY and CDR2 SVGAGI. With 4 bases clipped from V and 7 bases from J, the junction kept 10 bases outside the gene matches. CDR3 nucleotides: TGTGCCAGCAGTTGGGAGACAGGGGGAATCGGTGGCTACACCTTC. Its protein product is CASSWETGGIGGYTF.

The CDR3 loop is CASSLDWDSYEQYF. The CDR3 DNA reads TGTGCCAGCAGCTTAGACTGGGACTCCTACGAGCAGTACTTC. The chain joins TRBV7-2 to TRBJ2-7; no clear D gene. Germline-derived CDR1 and CDR2 are SGHTA and FQGNSA. V was clipped by 1 base and J by 0 bases, with 7 bases between them. The CDR3 runs to 14 residues.

This clonotype occurred a few times. The rearrangement uses TRBV5-1 and TRBJ1-4, with D uncertain. V was pared by 5 bases and J by 0 bases, with 5 bases between. This CDR3 is built from 13 residues. Germline CDR1 and CDR2: SGHRS and YFSETQ. The chain's CDR3 is CASRIATNEKLFF. The CDR3 region has the DNA TGCGCCAGCAGAATCGCAACTAATGAAAAACTGTTTTTT. Full variable domain (remainder filled in from reference TRBV5-1 and TRBJ1-4): KAGVTQTPRYLIKTRGQQVTLSCSPISGHRSVSWYQQTPGQGLQFLFEYFSETQRNKGNFPGRFSGRQFSNSRSEMNVSTLELGDSALYLCASRIATNEKLFFGSGTQLSVL.